Here is one TCR beta chain with its context. It has no known antigen specificity. It has no much larger one-base neighbor in the sample; base qualities were not kept. This specimen comes from a study of control samples from healthy donors and cancer patients (dated by TCRdb to 2020 to 2022). Receptor amplification or capture employed the immunoSEQ multiplex PCR assay. TCRdb re-hosts the immuneACCESS table, in-frame sequences only. Its copies lack some clones; in the studies checked, an unresolved V gene accounts for under half of them, and the cause for the rest is not known. The sample includes over 110,000 clones, with approximately 86% observed a single time. The top ten constitute approximately 8.6% of the sample. Including the terminal cysteine and phenylalanine, the CDR3 comprises 15 residues. The retained sequence is limited to the CDR3, 45 bases, with the frame set at the first base. CDR1 and CDR2 (MNHEY, SVGAGI) derive from the germline V gene. The germline V and J ends show losses of 6 bases and 0 bases respectively, and no gene match explains 6 bases of the junction.

The clonotype originates from a woman aged 25 to 39 in good health. Sequenced material: blood. The rearrangement combines TRBV6-5 with TRBJ2-7; 9 bases in between match TRBD2. The nucleotide sequence reads TGTGCCAGCAGCTCGAGCGGGAGGATCTCCTACGAGCAGTACTTC. This is translated as CASSSSGRISYEQYF.